These 14 T cell receptor beta chains originate from one sample sequenced in a study of vaccination effects on CD4 cells after COVID-19. Their antigen targets remain unknown. Antigen-specific CD4+ T cells expanded by the ViraFEST assay with viral peptide pools were then sequenced. Following an approximately eleven-day culture, CD4+ T cells were purified. Participants completed two doses of the BNT162b2 or mRNA-1273 vaccine. TCRdb's copy holds only in-frame clones and misses some; the assay was immunoSEQ multiplex PCR. Of about 29,000 clones in the sample, 65% to 75% were seen once. This sample comprised CD4+ T cells from PBMCs cultured with HCoV-OC43 spike peptides, obtained after COVID-19 vaccination. Subset indicated: HCoV-OC43 spike overlapping peptide pool stimulation. The receptors shown here come from a human donor who received a COVID-19 vaccine.

The chain uses TRBV20-1 and TRBJ2-3; D unresolved. The CDR3 is 10 residues long. Germline V gene lookup returns CDR1 DFQATT and CDR2 SNEGSKA (reference sequence). V shed 5 bases and J shed 7 bases, with 7 bases lying between them. The CDR3 loop reads CSAGEYTQYF. The DNA for the CDR3 is TGCAGTGCTGGTGAATATACGCAGTATTTT.

This clone was picked up one time. V and J are TRBV7-8 and TRBJ2-7; D unresolved. V shed 1 base and J shed 2 bases, with 9 bases lying between them. There are 14 residues in the CDR3. Germline values: CDR1 SGHVS, CDR2 FQNEAQ. The CDR3 loop reads CASSLGPTAYEQYF. In DNA, the CDR3 is TGTGCCAGCAGCTTAGGGCCGACTGCCTACGAGCAGTACTTC.

This chain uses TRBV4-1 with TRBJ2-3; D unresolved. CDR1 and CDR2 (germline): MGHRA, YSYEKL. CDR3 size: 16 residues. Between the trimmed V and J ends, which lost 0 bases and 5 bases, there was a span of 15 bases. CDR3 sequence (DNA): TGCGCCAGCAGCCAAGATCGGGCGGAGTCCGGAGATACGCAGTATTTT. It is translated as CASSQDRAESGDTQYF.

Turning to this clone: The sample contains more than one DNA sequence encoding this CDR3. The chain couples TRBV19 to TRBJ1-5; D not certain. Germline-derived CDR1 and CDR2 are LNHDA and SQIVND (reference sequence). The CDR3 consists of 13 residues. Trimming left V 6 bases short and J 0 bases short, with 6 bases between. CDR3: CASSPYSNQPQHF. CDR3 DNA sequence: TGTGCCAGTAGCCCTTATAGCAATCAGCCCCAGCATTTT.

The chain is built from TRBV6-6 and TRBJ1-3; perhaps TRBD1 as D (6 bases). This CDR3 has 16 residues. V lost 0 bases and J 3 bases, leaving 12 bases between the germline ends. From germline, CDR1 is MNHNY and CDR2 SVGAGI (reference sequence). CDR3 loop: CASSYSSGAGGNTIYF. Here the CDR3 DNA reads TGTGCCAGCAGTTACTCGTCAGGGGCGGGTGGAAACACCATATATTTT.

The V call is TRBV5-6, the J call TRBJ2-5; a possible D gene is TRBD2 (6 bases). Trimming cost V 0 bases and J 7 bases, with 13 bases left between them. Germline V gene lookup returns CDR1 SGHDT and CDR2 YYEEEE. This CDR3 is 14 amino acids long. The DNA of the CDR3 is TGTGCCAGCAGCTTGGACGGGTGGGGAGGGACCCAGTACTTC. Amino acid sequence: CASSLDGWGGTQYF. The full variable domain, completed using reference TRBV5-6 and TRBJ2-5, is DAGVTQSPTHLIKTRGQQVTLRCSPKSGHDTVSWYQQALGQGPQFIFQYYEEEERQRGNFPDRFSGHQFPNYSSELNVNALLLGDSALYLCASSLDGWGGTQYFGPGTRLLVL.

This chain uses TRBV24-1 with TRBJ2-1; D is unresolved. V dropped 4 bases and J dropped 6 bases, with 12 bases sitting between them. The CDR3 is 14 residues long. Per germline, CDR1 KGHDR and CDR2 SFDVKD. CDR3 in amino acids: CATSDNRVSNEQFF. CDR3 coding DNA: TGTGCCACCAGTGACAACCGGGTTTCCAATGAGCAGTTCTTC.

The V and J genes are TRBV5-6 and TRBJ2-2, with a tentative D call TRBD1 (5 bases). The V end was cut by 0 bases, the J end by 7 bases, with 10 bases between. There are 14 residues in the CDR3. Per germline, CDR1 SGHDT and CDR2 YYEEEE. The CDR3 region has the DNA TGTGCCAGCAGCTTGGCAGGGTCGGACGGGGAGCTGTTTTTT. Translating gives CASSLAGSDGELFF.

This clone was observed once. CDR3 DNA sequence: TGTGCCAGCAGCCCCCGGGGGGGAGGGCTTGGGGCTAACTATGGCTACACCTTC. Translation gives CASSPRGGGLGANYGYTF. This sequence joins TRBV7-6 and TRBJ1-2, with D tentatively TRBD1 (5 bases). Germline-derived CDR1 and CDR2 are SGHVS and FNYEAQ. V was clipped by 5 bases and J by 0 bases, with 22 bases between them. This CDR3 comprises 18 residues.

The CDR3 coding sequence is TGTGCCAGCAGCTTAGACAGGGACTATAGTGAGCAGTTCTTC. It encodes CASSLDRDYSEQFF. The chain joins TRBV7-7 to TRBJ2-1, with a possible D match to TRBD2 (7 bases). Looked up from germline, CDR1 is SSHAT and CDR2 is FNYEAQ (reference sequence). This CDR3 spans 14 amino acids. The V and J ends lost 1 base and 9 bases respectively, with 13 bases between them.

The chain uses TRBV6-5 and TRBJ2-1, with TRBD1 as a possible D gene (6 bases). CDR1 is MNHEY, CDR2 SVGAGI, per germline. V was cut by 5 bases and J by 1 base, with 9 bases left in between. The CDR3 runs to 14 residues. CDR3: CASSTGLSYNEQFF. The DNA of the CDR3 is TGTGCCAGCAGTACAGGGCTATCCTACAATGAGCAGTTCTTC.

The J gene is TRBJ2-2, the V gene TRBV7-6; D ambiguous. The CDR3 has 17 residues. The germline V gene has CDR1 SGHVS and CDR2 FNYEAQ. Trimming stripped 1 base from V and 3 bases from J, with 15 bases between. The CDR3 spells CASSLVERFTDTGELFF. The CDR3 DNA reads as TGTGCCAGCAGCTTAGTCGAGAGATTTACGGACACCGGGGAGCTGTTTTTT.

The genes are TRBV27 and TRBJ2-7; D unclear. CDR1 is MNHEY, CDR2 SMNVEV, per germline (reference sequence). The CDR3 totals 14 residues. Trimming shortened V by 2 bases and J by 3 bases, and 11 bases separated the two germline ends. The CDR3 DNA follows: TGTGCCAGCAGTTTAAAGGGTTGGGGCTACGAGCAGTACTTC. This encodes CASSLKGWGYEQYF.

The rearrangement links TRBV5-1 to TRBJ2-6, with 7 nucleotides matching TRBD1. The CDR3 spans 18 residues. Germline V CDR1 and CDR2: SGHRS, YFSETQ. Trimming cost V 4 bases and J 0 bases; bases outside gene matches: 10. This chain's CDR3 is CASSPSTGPSSGANVLTF. CDR3 nucleotide sequence: TGCGCCAGCAGCCCGTCGACAGGGCCTAGCTCTGGGGCCAACGTCCTGACTTTC.